This entry is about one T cell receptor beta chain. The assay was immunoSEQ multiplex PCR, and TCRdb's table has in-frame clones only and misses some. The sample lists over a million clones, 98% to 99% occurring once. This specimen comes from a study of shared clonotypes between healthy human individuals. This CDR3 is 15 amino acids long. Germline V lookup: CDR1 MNHNS, CDR2 SASEGT. Deletions cut 1 base from V and 4 bases from J, with 12 bases between. The clonotype was recovered from a young man in good health. The V and J genes are TRBV6-1 and TRBJ2-3; the D is unclear. The sample consisted of naive CD4+ T cells sorted from blood. Subset defined: CD45RA+ positively selected. This CDR3 reads CASSEVGLASDTQYF. The CDR3 DNA follows: TGTGCCAGCAGTGAAGTTGGATTAGCCTCAGATACGCAGTATTTT.